These 10 T cell receptor beta chains were sequenced from one sample in a study of CD8+ T cells in alopecia areata. The sample's treatment: oral pan-JAK inhibitor, 5-10 mg twice daily. The sequencing template was cDNA reverse transcribed from extracted RNA. Profiled with immunoSEQ multiplex PCR; TCRdb holds only in-frame clones, not every one. The profile shows 150,000 to 200,000 clones, more than 55% of them singletons. Sequences were derived from CD4+ T cells sorted from blood, sampled around week 47, from a patient treated with tofacitinib. These receptors came from a human donor with alopecia areata.

This clone turned up a few times. The V and J genes are TRBV14 and TRBJ1-2; the match to TRBD1 covers 11 bases. V was pared by 3 bases and J by 3 bases, with 3 bases of the junction left unmatched. Germline V gene sequence: CDR1 SGHDN, CDR2 FVKESK. This CDR3 region has 15 residues. The CDR3 here is CASSQRTGGHYGYTF. CDR3 in DNA: TGTGCCAGCAGCCAGCGGACAGGGGGCCACTATGGCTACACCTTC.

This clone has more than one count but fewer than ten. The rearrangement joins TRBV25-1 to TRBJ1-2; no clear D gene. The CDR3 has 10 residues. Trimming removed 2 bases at V and 7 bases at J, with 2 bases between. Per germline, CDR1 MGHDK and CDR2 SYGVNS. The CDR3: CASSESGYTF. DNA of the CDR3: TGTGCCAGCAGTGAAAGTGGCTACACCTTC.

The rearrangement joins TRBV4-3 to TRBJ2-3; perhaps D is TRBD1 or TRBD2 (5 bases each). The CDR3 spans 15 residues. Germline V gene data show CDR1 as LGHNA and CDR2 as YSLEER. V was trimmed by 5 bases and J by 2 bases, leaving 14 bases between them. The CDR3 loop reads CASSSGQGNTDTQYF. DNA of the CDR3: TGCGCCAGCAGCAGCGGACAAGGAAACACAGATACGCAGTATTTT.

This chain links TRBV29-1 with TRBJ1-6; the D gene is possibly TRBD1 (5 bases). CDR1 is SQVTM, CDR2 ANQGSEA, per germline. The CDR3 has 13 residues. V was shortened by 6 bases and J by 8 bases, with 14 bases between the two germline ends. For the CDR3, the DNA is TGCAGCGTCAGGGAAGGAGAATATTCACCCCTCCACTTT. This codes for CSVREGEYSPLHF.

The J gene is TRBJ1-6, the V gene TRBV30; no clear D gene. Germline V CDR1 and CDR2: GTSNPN, SVGIG (reference sequence). This CDR3 contains 15 residues. Trimming pared 3 bases from V and 7 bases from J, leaving 16 bases between. The CDR3 nucleotides are TGTGCCTGGAGAAGCGGACCCTATGCCAATTCACCCCTCCACTTT. Translated: CAWRSGPYANSPLHF. The variable domain in full, with the rest retrieved from reference TRBV30 and TRBJ1-6, is SQTIHQWPATLVQPVGSPLSLECTVEGTSNPNLYWYRQAAGRGLQLLFYSVGIGQISSEVPQNLSASRPQDRQFILSSKKLLLSDSGFYLCAWRSGPYANSPLHFGNGTRLTVT.

V gene TRBV4-1 combines with J gene TRBJ1-2, with unresolved D. Trimming took off 0 bases at V and 8 bases at J, with 7 bases between the two ends. CDR1 and CDR2 (germline): MGHRA, YSYEKL. The CDR3 consists of 12 residues. CDR3 in DNA: TGCGCCAGCAGCCAAGATTCCGTAGGCTACACCTTC. It codes for CASSQDSVGYTF.

There are a few counts of this clone. V is TRBV29-1 and J is TRBJ2-3; no clear D. Germline-derived CDR1 and CDR2 are SQVTM and ANQGSEA. The length of the CDR3 is 11 residues. V was clipped by 4 bases and J by 3 bases, with 5 bases between them. CDR3 DNA: TGCAGCGTTGCGCAGACAGATACGCAGTATTTT. Translation gives CSVAQTDTQYF.

This clone was observed a handful of times. This sample also contains other DNA sequences that code for the same CDR3. V usage is TRBV29-1 and J usage is TRBJ2-3; D is ambiguous. The CDR3 is 11 amino acids. Germline V gene data show CDR1 as SQVTM and CDR2 as ANQGSEA. Trimming stripped 6 bases from V and 6 bases from J, with 10 bases between. The CDR3 DNA reads TGCAGCGTGGCCGCGACGGATACGCAGTATTTT. This sequence encodes CSVAATDTQYF.

The V call is TRBV7-2, the J call TRBJ1-1; no definite D call. The ends were cut back, 2 bases at V and 1 base at J, with 8 bases in the middle. Germline CDR1 is SGHTA and CDR2 is FQGNSA. This CDR3 comprises 14 residues. CDR3 residues: CASSLKYANTEAFF. CDR3 bases: TGTGCCAGCAGCTTAAAGTACGCGAACACTGAAGCTTTCTTT. Full variable domain (rest looked up from reference TRBV7-2 and TRBJ1-1): GAGVSQSPSNKVTEKGKDVELRCDPISGHTALYWYRQSLGQGLEFLIYFQGNSAPDKSGLPSDRFSAERTGGSVSTLTIQRTQQEDSAVYLCASSLKYANTEAFFGQGTRLTVV.

CDR3 nucleotides: TGTGCCAGCTTACGACAGGGAAGATACACTGAAGCTTTCTTT. It is translated as CASLRQGRYTEAFF. V usage is TRBV27 and J usage is TRBJ1-1, with TRBD1 matching over 7 bases. V was clipped by 8 bases and J by 3 bases; unmatched bases: 9. There are 14 residues in the CDR3. The V gene's germline CDR1 is MNHEY and CDR2 SMNVEV (reference sequence).